This T cell receptor (beta chain) comes out of a study of metastatic and nonmetastatic thyroid tumors. As for the study in general: It was across blood and tumor or nodule tissue from malignant and benign thyroid patients that repertoires were compared.

Per the original data handling: CDR3 was compared across clinicopathological groups, and the resulting differences were used to build a distant-metastasis classifier for papillary thyroid cancer. From the PCR reads, TCRdb re-called clones with MiXCR. The V and J calls and clone size come from TCRdb's table, not from the authors' own analysis. The sample consists of about 25,000 clones, around 20% of them appearing once. There are a few counts of this clone. V was trimmed by 5 bases and J by 10 bases, leaving 15 bases between them. The germline CDR1 and CDR2 sequences are LNHDA and SQIVND (reference sequence). The CDR3 has 13 residues. The entire patient cohort was treatment-naive prior to thyroid surgery.

The clonotype originates from a male donor with papillary thyroid cancer or a benign thyroid nodule (not recorded which). Some clones in this sample may be carry-over from other donors' samples. The V gene is TRBV19, the J gene TRBJ2-1, with D unresolved. The specimen sequenced was blood. CDR3 in DNA: TGTGCCAGTAGTGCAACAGTCGGGTACGAGCAGTTCTTC. As protein: CASSATVGYEQFF. The full variable domain, completed using reference TRBV19 and TRBJ2-1, is DGGITQSPKYLFRKEGQNVTLSCEQNLNHDAMYWYRQDPGQGLRLIYYSQIVNDFQKGDIAEGYSVSREKKESFPLTVTSAQKNPTAFYLCASSATVGYEQFFGPGTRLTVL.